This T cell receptor beta chain was observed in a study of cytomegalovirus exposure and HLA in healthy donors. The germline CDR1 and CDR2 sequences are SGHAT and FQNNGV. Trimming cost V 0 bases and J 1 base, with 3 bases left between them. The CDR3 consists of 13 residues. Regarding this clone: Antigen specificity is unknown.

Clones were sequenced by immunoSEQ multiplex PCR, and TCRdb holds only the in-frame ones, with some missing. The sample carries roughly 300,000 clones, about nine tenths recorded once. Study results and caveats: The authors listed 150 or so TCR beta chains as cytomegalovirus-associated. Researchers reported that a few CMV-associated chains were confirmed in vitro as CMV antigen-specific.

The source material was PBMCs. This sequence joins TRBV11-2 and TRBJ1-2; D remains unclear. The receptor's source is a woman aged 25 to 39 in good health and CMV-seropositive. For the CDR3, the DNA is TGTGCCAGCAGCTTAGAGGTTAACTATGGCTACACCTTC. Encoded protein: CASSLEVNYGYTF.